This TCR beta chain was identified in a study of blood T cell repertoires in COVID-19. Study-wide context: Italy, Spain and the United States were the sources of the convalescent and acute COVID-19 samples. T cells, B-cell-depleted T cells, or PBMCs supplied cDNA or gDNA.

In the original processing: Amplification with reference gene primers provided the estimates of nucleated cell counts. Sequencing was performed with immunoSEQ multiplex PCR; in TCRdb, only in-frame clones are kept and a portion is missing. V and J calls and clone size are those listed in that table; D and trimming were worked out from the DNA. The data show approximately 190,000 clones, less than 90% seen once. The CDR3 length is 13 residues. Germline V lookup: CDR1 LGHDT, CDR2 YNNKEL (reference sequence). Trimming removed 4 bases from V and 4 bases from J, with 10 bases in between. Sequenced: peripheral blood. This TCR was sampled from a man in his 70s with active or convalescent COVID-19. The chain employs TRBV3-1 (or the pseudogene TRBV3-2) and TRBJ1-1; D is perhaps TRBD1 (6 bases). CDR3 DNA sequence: TGTGCCAGCAGCCTCAGGGGCGGCACTGAAGCTTTCTTT. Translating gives CASSLRGGTEAFF.